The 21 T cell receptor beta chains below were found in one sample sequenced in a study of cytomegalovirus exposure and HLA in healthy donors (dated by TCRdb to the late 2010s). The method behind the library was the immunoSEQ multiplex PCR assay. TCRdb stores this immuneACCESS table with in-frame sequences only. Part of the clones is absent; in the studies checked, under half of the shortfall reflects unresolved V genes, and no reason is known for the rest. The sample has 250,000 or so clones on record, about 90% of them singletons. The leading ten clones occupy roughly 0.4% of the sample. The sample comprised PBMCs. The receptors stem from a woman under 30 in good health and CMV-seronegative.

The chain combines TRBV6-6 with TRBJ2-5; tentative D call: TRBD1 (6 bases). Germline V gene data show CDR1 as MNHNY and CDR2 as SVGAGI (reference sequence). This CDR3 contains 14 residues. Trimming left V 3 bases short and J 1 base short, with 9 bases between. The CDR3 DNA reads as TGTGCCAGCAGTTATCAGGGGAGCCAAGAGACCCAGTACTTC. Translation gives CASSYQGSQETQYF.

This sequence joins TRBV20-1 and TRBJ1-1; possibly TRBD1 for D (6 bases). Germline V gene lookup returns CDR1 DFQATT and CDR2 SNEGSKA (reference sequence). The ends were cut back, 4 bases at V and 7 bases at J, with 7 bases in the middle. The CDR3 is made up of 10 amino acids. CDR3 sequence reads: CSAMDSEAFF. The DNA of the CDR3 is TGCAGTGCTATGGACAGTGAAGCTTTCTTT.

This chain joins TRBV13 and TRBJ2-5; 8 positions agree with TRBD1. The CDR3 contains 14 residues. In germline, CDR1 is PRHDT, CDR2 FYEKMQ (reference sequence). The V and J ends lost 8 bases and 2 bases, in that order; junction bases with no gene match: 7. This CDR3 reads CASCRDRMQETQYF. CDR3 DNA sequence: TGTGCCAGCTGTCGGGACAGGATGCAAGAGACCCAGTACTTC.

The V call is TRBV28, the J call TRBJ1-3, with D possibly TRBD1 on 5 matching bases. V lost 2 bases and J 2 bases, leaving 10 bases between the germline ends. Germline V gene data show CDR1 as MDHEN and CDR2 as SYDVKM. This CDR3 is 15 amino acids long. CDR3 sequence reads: CASSLPGLTGNTIYF. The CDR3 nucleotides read TGTGCCAGCAGTTTACCGGGACTTACTGGAAACACCATATATTTT.

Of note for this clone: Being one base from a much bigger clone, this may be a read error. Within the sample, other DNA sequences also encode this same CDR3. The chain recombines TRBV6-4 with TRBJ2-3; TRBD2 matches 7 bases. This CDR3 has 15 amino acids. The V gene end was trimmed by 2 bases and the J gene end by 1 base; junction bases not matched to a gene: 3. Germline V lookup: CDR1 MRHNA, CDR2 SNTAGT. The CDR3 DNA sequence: TGTGCCAGCAGTGACGGCGCGGGGGGCACAGATACGCAGTATTTT. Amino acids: CASSDGAGGTDTQYF.

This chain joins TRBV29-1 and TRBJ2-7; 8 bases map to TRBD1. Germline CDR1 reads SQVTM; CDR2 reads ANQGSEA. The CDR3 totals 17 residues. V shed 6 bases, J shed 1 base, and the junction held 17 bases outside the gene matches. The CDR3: CSVPPTLDRGPSYEQYF. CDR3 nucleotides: TGCAGCGTCCCCCCGACCCTAGACAGGGGACCATCCTACGAGCAGTACTTC.

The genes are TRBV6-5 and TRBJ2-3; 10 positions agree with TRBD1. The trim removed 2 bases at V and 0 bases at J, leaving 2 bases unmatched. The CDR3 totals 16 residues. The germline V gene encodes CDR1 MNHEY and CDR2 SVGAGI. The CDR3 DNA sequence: TGTGCCAGCAGTTACGGGACAGGGGCTAGCACAGATACGCAGTATTTT. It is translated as CASSYGTGASTDTQYF.

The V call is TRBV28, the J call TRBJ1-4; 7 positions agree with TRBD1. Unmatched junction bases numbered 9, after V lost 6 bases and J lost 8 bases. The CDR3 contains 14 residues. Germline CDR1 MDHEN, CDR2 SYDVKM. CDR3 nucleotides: TGTGCCAGCAGCCCTACAGGGGTCTGGGAAAAACTGTTTTTT. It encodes CASSPTGVWEKLFF. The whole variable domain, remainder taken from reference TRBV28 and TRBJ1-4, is DVKVTQSSRYLVKRTGEKVFLECVQDMDHENMFWYRQDPGLGLRLIYFSYDVKMKEKGDIPEGYSVSREKKERFSLILESASTNQTSMYLCASSPTGVWEKLFFGSGTQLSVL.

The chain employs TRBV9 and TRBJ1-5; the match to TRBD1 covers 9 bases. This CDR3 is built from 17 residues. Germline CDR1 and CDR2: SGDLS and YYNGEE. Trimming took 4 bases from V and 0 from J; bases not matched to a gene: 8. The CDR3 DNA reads TGTGCCAGCAGCCCTGGACAGGGGATAGATAGCAATCAGCCCCAGCATTTT. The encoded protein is CASSPGQGIDSNQPQHF.

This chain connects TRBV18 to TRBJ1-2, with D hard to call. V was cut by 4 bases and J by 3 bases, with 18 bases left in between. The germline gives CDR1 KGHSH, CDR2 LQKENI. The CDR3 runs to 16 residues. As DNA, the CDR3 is TGTGCCAGCTCACAAATGGAGGGTCGTCAAGACTATGGCTACACCTTC. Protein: CASSQMEGRQDYGYTF. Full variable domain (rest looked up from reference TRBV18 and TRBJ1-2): NAGVMQNPRHLVRRRGQEARLRCSPMKGHSHVYWYRQLPEEGLKFMVYLQKENIIDESGMPKERFSAEFPKEGPSILRIQQVVRGDSAAYFCASSQMEGRQDYGYTFGSGTRLTVV.

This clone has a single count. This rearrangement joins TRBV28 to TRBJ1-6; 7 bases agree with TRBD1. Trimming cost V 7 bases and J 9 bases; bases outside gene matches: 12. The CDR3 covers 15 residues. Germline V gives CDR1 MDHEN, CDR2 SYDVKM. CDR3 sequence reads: CASNVQTGQGSPLHF. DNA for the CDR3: TGTGCCAGCAACGTCCAGACAGGGCAGGGTTCACCCCTCCACTTT.

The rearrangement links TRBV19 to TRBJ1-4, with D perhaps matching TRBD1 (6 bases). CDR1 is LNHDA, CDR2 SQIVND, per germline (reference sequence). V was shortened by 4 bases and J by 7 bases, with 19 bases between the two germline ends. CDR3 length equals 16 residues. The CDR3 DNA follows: TGTGCCAGTAGTAACGGCAGGGGTCCGGGGCGTGAAAAACTGTTTTTT. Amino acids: CASSNGRGPGREKLFF.

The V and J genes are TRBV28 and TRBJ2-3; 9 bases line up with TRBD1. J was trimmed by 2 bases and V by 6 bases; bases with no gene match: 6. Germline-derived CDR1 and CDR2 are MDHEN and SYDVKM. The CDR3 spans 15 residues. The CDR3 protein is CASRGQGLPTDTQYF. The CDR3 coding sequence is TGTGCCAGCAGGGGACAGGGTCTCCCCACAGATACGCAGTATTTT.

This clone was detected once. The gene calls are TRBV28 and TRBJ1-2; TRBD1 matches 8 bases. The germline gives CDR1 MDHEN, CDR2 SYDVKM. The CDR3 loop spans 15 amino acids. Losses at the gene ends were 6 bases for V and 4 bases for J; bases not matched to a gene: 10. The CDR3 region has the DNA TGTGCCAGCAGCTCTGGACAGGGTCTAGTCTATGGCTACACCTTC. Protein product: CASSSGQGLVYGYTF.

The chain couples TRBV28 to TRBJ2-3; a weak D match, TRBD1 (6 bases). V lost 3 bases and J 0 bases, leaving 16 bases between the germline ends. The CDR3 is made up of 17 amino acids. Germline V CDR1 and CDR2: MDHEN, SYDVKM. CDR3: CASSLLVGHPSTDTQYF. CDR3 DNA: TGTGCCAGCAGTTTGTTAGTGGGACATCCTAGCACAGATACGCAGTATTTT.

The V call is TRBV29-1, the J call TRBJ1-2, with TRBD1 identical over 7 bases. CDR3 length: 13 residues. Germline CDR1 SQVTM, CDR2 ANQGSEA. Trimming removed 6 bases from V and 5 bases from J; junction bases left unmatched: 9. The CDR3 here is CSVESGTDYGYTF. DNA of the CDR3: TGCAGCGTGGAATCCGGGACAGATTATGGCTACACCTTC. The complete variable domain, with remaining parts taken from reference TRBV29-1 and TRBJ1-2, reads SAVISQKPSRDICQRGTSLTIQCQVDSQVTMMFWYRQQPGQSLTLIATANQGSEATYESGFVIDKFPISRPNLTFSTLTVSNMSPEDSSIYLCSVESGTDYGYTFGSGTRLTVV.

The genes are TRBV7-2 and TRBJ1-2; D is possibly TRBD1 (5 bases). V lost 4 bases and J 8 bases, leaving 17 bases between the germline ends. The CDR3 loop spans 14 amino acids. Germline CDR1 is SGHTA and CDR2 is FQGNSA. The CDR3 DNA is TGTGCCAGCAGCTCCAGGGAGGCACTGAGGGGCTACACCTTC. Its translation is CASSSREALRGYTF.

The CDR3 spells CSVEWAAMYQETQYF. The CDR3 DNA reads TGCAGCGTTGAATGGGCAGCCATGTACCAAGAGACCCAGTACTTC. This chain joins TRBV29-1 and TRBJ2-5, with unresolved D. Germline CDR1 reads SQVTM; CDR2 reads ANQGSEA. Between the trimmed V and J ends, which lost 2 bases and 0 bases, there was a span of 13 bases. The CDR3 has 15 amino acids.

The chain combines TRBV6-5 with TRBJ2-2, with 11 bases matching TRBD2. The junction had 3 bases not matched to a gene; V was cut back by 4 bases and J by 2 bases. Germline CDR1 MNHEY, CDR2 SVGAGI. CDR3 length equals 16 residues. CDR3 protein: CASSLAGGINTGELFF. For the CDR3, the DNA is TGTGCCAGCAGTTTAGCGGGGGGGATCAACACCGGGGAGCTGTTTTTT.

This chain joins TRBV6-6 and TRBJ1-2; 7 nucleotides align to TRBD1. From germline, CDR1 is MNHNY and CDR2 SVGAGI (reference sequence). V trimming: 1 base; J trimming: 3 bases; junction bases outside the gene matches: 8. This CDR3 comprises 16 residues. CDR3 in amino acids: CASSYYGGTDHYGYTF. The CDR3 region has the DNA TGTGCCAGCAGTTACTATGGGGGGACAGACCACTATGGCTACACCTTC.

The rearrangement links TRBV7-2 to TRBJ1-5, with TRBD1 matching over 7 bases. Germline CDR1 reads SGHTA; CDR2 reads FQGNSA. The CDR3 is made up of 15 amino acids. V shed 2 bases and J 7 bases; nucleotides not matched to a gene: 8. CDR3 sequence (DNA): TGTGCCAGCAGCTTAACAGGGGCGGGTGGGCAGCCCCAGCATTTT. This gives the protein CASSLTGAGGQPQHF.